The sample holds many counts of the clone carrying this T cell receptor (beta chain). Its antigen is not identified. The CDR3 covers 11 residues. The germline gives CDR1 KGHDR, CDR2 SFDVKD. The V end was cut by 6 bases, the J end by 5 bases, with 6 bases between. Amplifying from RNA transcripts, the study obtained TCR beta CDR3 regions. First-round RT-PCR used HTBI primers; second-round multiplex PCR followed. Each CDR3 protein gets one entry after TCRdb re-called the multiplex PCR reads with MiXCR. This sample carries hundreds of thousands of distinct CDR3 sequences, about two fifths of them seen once, and the ten largest clones take 3% to 4%. This record comes from a study of Graves' ophthalmopathy and Graves' hyperthyroidism. Whole-study findings and limits: A 13-signature model separated ophthalmopathy from stable hyperthyroidism, just under 90% sensitivity, around 81% specificity.

The PBMCs used were ones drawn from over 9.5 ml of fresh peripheral blood. The chain links TRBV24-1 to TRBJ2-5; maybe TRBD2 (5 bases). The receptor was derived from an adult man with Graves' ophthalmopathy. The specimen sequenced was peripheral blood. The CDR3 DNA reads as TGTGCCACCAGTTCGGGGGAGACCCAGTACTTC. As protein: CATSSGETQYF.